Given below is one TCR beta chain in context. This sample was taken from a study of T cell responses to AZD1222 COVID-19 vaccine. Only in-frame clones appear in the TCRdb table, and some are missing; sequencing was by immunoSEQ multiplex PCR. The sample records approximately 70,000 clones, 82% being singletons. The V segment lost 5 bases and the J segment 9 bases; nucleotides outside the gene matches: 8. Germline-derived CDR1 and CDR2 are LNHDA and SQIVND (reference sequence). The CDR3 spans 14 residues. Sequencing was performed on peripheral blood, taken on day 0 of AZD1222 vaccination. The receptor was isolated from an adult in good health. V gene TRBV19 combines with J gene TRBJ2-1; 9 nucleotides agree with TRBD2. CDR3 nucleotide sequence: TGTGCCAGTAGTTCAGGCGGGGGGGGATTTGAGCAGTTCTTC. This gives the protein CASSSGGGGFEQFF.